One sample yielded the 25 T cell receptor beta chains listed below, sequenced in a study of cytotoxic CD8 clonotypes in ibrutinib-treated CLL. Only in-frame clones appear in the TCRdb table, and some are missing; sequencing was by immunoSEQ multiplex PCR. The sample records about 130,000 clones, 75% to 85% being singletons. The sequenced sample was PBMCs, obtained after 12 months of ibrutinib treatment. The origin of the receptors is a human donor with chronic lymphocytic leukemia.

The CDR3 bases are TGTGCCAGCACACTAGCGGGAGCAGATACGCAGTATTTT. This sequence encodes CASTLAGADTQYF. This sequence joins TRBV27 and TRBJ2-3; 11 bases fit TRBD2. CDR1 is MNHEY and CDR2 is SMNVEV in the germline V gene (reference sequence). Unmatched junction bases numbered 1, after V lost 7 bases and J lost 4 bases. The CDR3 is 13 residues long.

The CDR3 protein is CASSPWTPRAYEQYF. CDR3 DNA sequence: TGTGCCAGCAGCCCTTGGACTCCTCGAGCTTACGAGCAGTACTTC. This chain connects TRBV6-5 to TRBJ2-7, with a tentative D call TRBD2 (5 bases). The V end was cut by 6 bases, the J end by 4 bases, with 19 bases between. Germline loops: CDR1 MNHEY, CDR2 SVGAGI. The CDR3 length is 15 residues.

The rearrangement joins TRBV5-1 to TRBJ2-7, with D perhaps matching TRBD1 (5 bases). Germline V gene data show CDR1 as SGHRS and CDR2 as YFSETQ. V lost 0 bases to trimming and J lost 0 bases, with 13 bases between them. CDR3 length: 16 amino acids. CDR3 DNA: TGCGCCAGCAGCTTGGGGCAGGGCTCCAGCTCCTACGAGCAGTACTTC. Its protein is CASSLGQGSSSYEQYF.

V and J are TRBV29-1 and TRBJ2-5; TRBD2 matches at 15 bases. The CDR3 spans 17 residues. J gave up 5 bases and V 3 bases, and 10 bases lay outside the gene matches. In germline, CDR1 is SQVTM, CDR2 ANQGSEA. The CDR3 DNA sequence: TGCAGCGTTGATGGACTAGCGGGAGGGCCACCCAGGGAGACCCAGTACTTC. Translation gives CSVDGLAGGPPRETQYF.

This rearrangement joins TRBV14 to TRBJ2-1; possibly TRBD2 for D (5 bases). This CDR3 region has 11 residues. The V gene's germline CDR1 is SGHDN and CDR2 FVKESK. The ends were cut back, 1 base at V and 15 bases at J, with 10 bases in the middle. The CDR3 region is CASSQGYLAFF. In DNA form, the CDR3 reads TGTGCCAGCAGCCAAGGATACCTAGCGTTCTTC.

V usage is TRBV7-2 and J usage is TRBJ2-1; 9 nucleotides agree with TRBD2. From germline, CDR1 is SGHTA and CDR2 FQGNSA. The CDR3 is 17 residues long. The junction had 8 bases not matched to a gene; V was cut back by 0 bases and J by 5 bases. CDR3 protein: CASSLARWTSEHNEQFF. In DNA, the CDR3 is TGTGCCAGCAGCTTAGCGCGGTGGACTAGCGAACACAATGAGCAGTTCTTC.

The CDR3 spells CASSEKTGGRNTIYF. The CDR3 nucleotides read TGCGCCAGCAGCGAAAAAACAGGGGGTAGAAACACCATATATTTT. The rearrangement links TRBV5-1 to TRBJ1-3, with 8 bases lining up with TRBD1. Losses at the gene ends were 4 bases for V and 5 bases for J; bases not matched to a gene: 8. The CDR3 covers 15 residues. Per germline, CDR1 SGHRS and CDR2 YFSETQ.

This chain joins TRBV5-4 and TRBJ2-7, with TRBD2 matching over 10 bases. The J segment lost 2 bases and the V segment lost 4 bases, leaving 3 bases of the junction unmatched. This CDR3 region has 14 residues. Germline assignment: CDR1 SGHNT and CDR2 YYREEE (reference sequence). This CDR3 reads CASSQGTSAYEQYF. CDR3 DNA: TGTGCCAGCAGCCAGGGGACTAGCGCCTACGAGCAGTACTTC. Looking up the rest from reference TRBV5-4 and TRBJ2-7 gives the full variable domain: ETGVTQSPTHLIKTRGQQVTLRCSSQSGHNTVSWYQQALGQGPQFIFQYYREEENGRGNFPPRFSGLQFPNYSSELNVNALELDDSALYLCASSQGTSAYEQYFGPGTRLTVT.

The chain recombines TRBV28 with TRBJ2-1; D ambiguous. CDR1 is MDHEN, CDR2 SYDVKM, per germline. This CDR3 has 15 residues. The V and J ends lost 6 bases and 0 bases respectively, with 12 bases between them. As DNA, the CDR3 is TGTGCCAGCAGGGTCGGCGGTAGCTCCTACAATGAGCAGTTCTTC. It translates to CASRVGGSSYNEQFF. Full variable domain (missing parts from reference TRBV28 and TRBJ2-1): DVKVTQSSRYLVKRTGEKVFLECVQDMDHENMFWYRQDPGLGLRLIYFSYDVKMKEKGDIPEGYSVSREKKERFSLILESASTNQTSMYLCASRVGGSSYNEQFFGPGTRLTVL.

The chain combines TRBV5-1 with TRBJ2-3, with a possible D match to TRBD1 (6 bases). Trimming cost V 1 base and J 0 bases, with 6 bases left between them. The germline V gene has CDR1 SGHRS and CDR2 YFSETQ. The CDR3 contains 14 residues. This CDR3 is CASSLTGSTDTQYF. The CDR3 region has the DNA TGCGCCAGCAGCTTGACAGGGAGCACAGATACGCAGTATTTT.

The V gene is TRBV15, the J gene TRBJ2-7; 12 bases match TRBD2. Germline V gene lookup returns CDR1 LNHNV and CDR2 YYDKDF (reference sequence). J lost 4 bases, V lost 0 bases, and 4 bases had no gene match. The CDR3 runs 16 residues. CDR3 in amino acids: CATSRDMTSGSYEQYF. The CDR3 DNA reads TGTGCCACCAGCAGAGATATGACTAGCGGGAGTTACGAGCAGTACTTC.

This chain joins TRBV4-1 and TRBJ1-4; D is undetermined. The ends were cut back, 4 bases at V and 3 bases at J, with 15 bases in the middle. CDR3 length equals 16 residues. Germline V gives CDR1 MGHRA, CDR2 YSYEKL. The CDR3 nucleotides read TGCGCCAGCAGCCTAATCCGGACGACGTCTAATGAAAAACTGTTTTTT. Translated: CASSLIRTTSNEKLFF.

The V call is TRBV6-1, the J call TRBJ1-5; a weak D match, TRBD1 (5 bases). The ends were cut back, 7 bases at V and 0 bases at J, with 13 bases in the middle. Germline V gene sequence: CDR1 MNHNS, CDR2 SASEGT. The CDR3 runs to 15 residues. The CDR3 DNA sequence: TGTGCCAGCACCCAGGGTCGTAGTAGCAATCAGCCCCAGCATTTT. Encoded protein: CASTQGRSSNQPQHF.

The genes are TRBV2 and TRBJ2-5, with TRBD1 matching 8 bases. Looked up from germline, CDR1 is SNHLY and CDR2 is FYNNEI. Trimming at V came to 2 bases and at J to 5 bases, leaving 10 bases not matched to a gene. CDR3 length: 16 amino acids. Here the CDR3 DNA reads TGTGCCAGCAGTGAAAGACCCGGACAGGGACGGGAGACCCAGTACTTC. Translation gives CASSERPGQGRETQYF.

This chain uses TRBV10-2 with TRBJ2-5, with D perhaps matching TRBD2 (7 bases). The CDR3 runs 14 residues. V was shortened by 2 bases and J by 5 bases, with 12 bases between the two germline ends. Germline V gives CDR1 WSHSY, CDR2 SAAADI. This chain's CDR3 is CASSEVGGQETQYF. CDR3 nucleotides: TGCGCCAGCAGTGAGGTCGGGGGGCAGGAGACCCAGTACTTC.

This chain joins TRBV7-2 and TRBJ1-5; unclear D gene. V was pared by 5 bases and J by 9 bases, with 14 bases between. The CDR3 has 13 amino acids. CDR1 is SGHTA, CDR2 FQGNSA, per germline. This chain's CDR3 is CASSPLESGPQHF. The CDR3 nucleotides read TGTGCCAGCAGCCCCCTCGAGAGCGGGCCCCAGCATTTT. Together with reference TRBV7-2 and TRBJ1-5, the CDR3 gives the full variable domain: GAGVSQSPSNKVTEKGKDVELRCDPISGHTALYWYRQSLGQGLEFLIYFQGNSAPDKSGLPSDRFSAERTGGSVSTLTIQRTQQEDSAVYLCASSPLESGPQHFGDGTRLSIL.

J is TRBJ2-1 and V is TRBV6-5; D possibly uses TRBD1 or TRBD2 (6 bases each). Germline loops: CDR1 MNHEY, CDR2 SVGAGI. The CDR3 sequence is 16 residues long. V was trimmed by 4 bases and J by 5 bases, leaving 18 bases between them. CDR3 DNA: TGTGCCAGCAGTTTTCTTAGGGGGGAATTGAACAATGAGCAGTTCTTC. This gives the protein CASSFLRGELNNEQFF.

The chain combines TRBV5-1 with TRBJ2-7; perhaps TRBD1 as D (6 bases). Germline assignment: CDR1 SGHRS and CDR2 YFSETQ. The CDR3 covers 16 residues. V was shortened by 4 bases and J by 3 bases, with 20 bases between the two germline ends. In nucleotides, the CDR3 is TGCGCCAGCAGCCCAGTAGACGGGACACGACTCTACGAGCAGTACTTC. Amino acids: CASSPVDGTRLYEQYF.

The V call is TRBV9, the J call TRBJ2-7; D possibly corresponds to TRBD2 (5 bases). Germline V gene data show CDR1 as SGDLS and CDR2 as YYNGEE. Trimming removed 1 base from V and 0 bases from J, with 8 bases in between. This CDR3 comprises 14 residues. Here the CDR3 DNA reads TGTGCCAGCAGCGTATCGGGAAACTCCTACGAGCAGTACTTC. Residues: CASSVSGNSYEQYF. Filled out from reference TRBV9 and TRBJ2-7, the complete variable domain reads DSGVTQTPKHLITATGQRVTLRCSPRSGDLSVYWYQQSLDQGLQFLIQYYNGEERAKGNILERFSAQQFPDLHSELNLSSLELGDSALYFCASSVSGNSYEQYFGPGTRLTVT.

The table lists this clone with a count of one. The chain employs TRBV5-1 and TRBJ2-5, with a possible D match to TRBD1 (6 bases). V was pared by 3 bases and J by 2 bases, with 17 bases between. Germline CDR1 is SGHRS and CDR2 is YFSETQ. The CDR3 runs 16 residues. The CDR3 bases are TGCGCCAGCAGCTCGCAAACAGGACAGAAACAAGAGACCCAGTACTTC. It codes for CASSSQTGQKQETQYF.

This chain joins TRBV9 and TRBJ2-7, with D tentatively TRBD1 (5 bases). Trimming took off 5 bases at V and 1 base at J, with 19 bases between the two ends. The CDR3 is 16 amino acids. Germline CDR1 SGDLS, CDR2 YYNGEE. The CDR3 reads CASSDMTVVFSYEQYF. The CDR3 DNA reads TGTGCCAGCAGTGACATGACAGTGGTTTTTTCCTACGAGCAGTACTTC.

J is TRBJ2-7 and V is TRBV27; D might be TRBD1 (6 bases). The CDR3 is 13 residues long. Per the germline V gene, CDR1 is MNHEY and CDR2 is SMNVEV (reference sequence). The V end lost 8 bases, the J end lost 1 base, and 12 bases lay between the germline ends. The CDR3 DNA sequence: TGTGCCAGCCGAAAGGGACAATCCTACGAGCAGTACTTC. Protein sequence: CASRKGQSYEQYF.

Written as DNA, the CDR3 is TGTGCCAGCAGCCAAGACGGTAGCAATCAGCCCCAGCATTTT. This gives the protein CASSQDGSNQPQHF. The chain employs TRBV9 and TRBJ1-5; D remains unclear. Germline V gene sequence: CDR1 SGDLS, CDR2 YYNGEE. The CDR3 runs 14 residues. The V end lost 4 bases, the J end lost 0 bases, and 8 bases lay between the germline ends.

This rearrangement joins TRBV29-1 to TRBJ1-1; D is unclear. V dropped 1 base and J dropped 4 bases, with 4 bases sitting between them. There are 11 residues in the CDR3. CDR1 SQVTM and CDR2 ANQGSEA come from the germline V gene. The chain's CDR3 is CSVEVATEAFF. As DNA, the CDR3 is TGCAGCGTTGAAGTCGCCACTGAAGCTTTCTTT.

DNA for the CDR3: TGCGCCAGCAGCCGAGACAGGGTTCTGACAGCGTTGGATGAAAAACTGTTTTTT. As protein: CASSRDRVLTALDEKLFF. The V call is TRBV4-1, the J call TRBJ1-4; TRBD1 agrees at 7 bases. Germline V gene lookup returns CDR1 MGHRA and CDR2 YSYEKL. There are 18 residues in the CDR3. V lost 4 bases, J lost 6 bases, and 17 bases stayed unmatched.